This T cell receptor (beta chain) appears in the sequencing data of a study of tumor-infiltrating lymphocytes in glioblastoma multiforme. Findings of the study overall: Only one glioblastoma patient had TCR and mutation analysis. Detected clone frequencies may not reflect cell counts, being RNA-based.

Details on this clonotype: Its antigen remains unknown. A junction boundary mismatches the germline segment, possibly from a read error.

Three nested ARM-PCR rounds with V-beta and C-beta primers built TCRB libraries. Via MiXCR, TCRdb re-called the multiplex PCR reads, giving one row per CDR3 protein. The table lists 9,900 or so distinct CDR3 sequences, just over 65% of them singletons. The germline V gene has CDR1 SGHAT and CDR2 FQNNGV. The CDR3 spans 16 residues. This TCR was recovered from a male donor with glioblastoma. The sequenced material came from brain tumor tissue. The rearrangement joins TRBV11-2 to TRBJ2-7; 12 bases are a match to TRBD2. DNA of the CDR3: TGTGCCAGCAACTTAGGGGGACTAGCGGGTGGCTACGAGCAGTACTTC. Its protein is CASNLGGLAGGYEQYF.